The next 11 T cell receptor beta chains were all read from a single sample in a study of blood T cell repertoires in COVID-19. Only in-frame clones appear in the TCRdb table, and some are missing; sequencing was by immunoSEQ multiplex PCR. In the table there are a few hundred thousand clones, more than 70% of which are singletons. The source material was peripheral blood. These receptors all stem from a man at least 80 years old with acute or convalescent COVID-19.

This rearrangement joins TRBV9 to TRBJ2-7, with 9 bases matching TRBD1. In germline, CDR1 is SGDLS, CDR2 YYNGEE. There are 16 residues in the CDR3. Unmatched junction bases numbered 6, after V lost 0 bases and J lost 2 bases. The CDR3 DNA reads as TGTGCCAGCAGCGTAGATCCGGGACAGGGCCCCTACGAGCAGTACTTC. This encodes CASSVDPGQGPYEQYF. The whole variable domain, remainder taken from reference TRBV9 and TRBJ2-7, is DSGVTQTPKHLITATGQRVTLRCSPRSGDLSVYWYQQSLDQGLQFLIQYYNGEERAKGNILERFSAQQFPDLHSELNLSSLELGDSALYFCASSVDPGQGPYEQYFGPGTRLTVT.

This chain links TRBV19 with TRBJ2-3; D is perhaps TRBD1 (6 bases). Germline loops: CDR1 LNHDA, CDR2 SQIVND (reference sequence). The CDR3 is made up of 16 amino acids. The V and J ends lost 4 bases and 5 bases respectively, with 19 bases between them. The CDR3 loop is CASSTSLGAPGDTQYF. For the CDR3, the DNA is TGTGCCAGTAGTACCTCATTGGGGGCGCCCGGAGATACGCAGTATTTT. Full variable domain (missing parts from reference TRBV19 and TRBJ2-3): DGGITQSPKYLFRKEGQNVTLSCEQNLNHDAMYWYRQDPGQGLRLIYYSQIVNDFQKGDIAEGYSVSREKKESFPLTVTSAQKNPTAFYLCASSTSLGAPGDTQYFGPGTRLTVL.

The CDR3 loop is CASSVGQGVGYTF. DNA for the CDR3: TGCGCCAGCAGCGTGGGACAGGGAGTTGGCTACACCTTC. The chain couples TRBV5-1 to TRBJ1-2; 9 bases are shared with TRBD1. With V trimmed by 4 bases and J by 7 bases, 5 bases remained unmatched. The CDR3 is made up of 13 amino acids. Germline CDR1 and CDR2: SGHRS and YFSETQ.

This clone was detected a few times. Other DNA sequences in the sample encode the same CDR3. The V and J genes are TRBV5-1 and TRBJ2-3, with a weak D call TRBD2 (5 bases). CDR1 and CDR2 from the germline V gene are SGHRS and YFSETQ. V was cut by 2 bases and J by 1 base, with 5 bases left in between. CDR3 length: 13 residues. CDR3 DNA: TGCGCCAGCAGCTTCGGGGGCACAGATACGCAGTATTTT. Translation: CASSFGGTDTQYF.

This sequence joins TRBV28 and TRBJ1-3; D gene unclear. This CDR3 comprises 14 residues. Germline assignment: CDR1 MDHEN and CDR2 SYDVKM. V lost 11 bases and J lost 2, with 16 bases in between. Written as DNA, the CDR3 is TGTGCCTCCCAAGGCGGGAGCCCTGGAAACACCATATATTTT. As protein: CASQGGSPGNTIYF.

In nucleotides, the CDR3 is TGTGCCAGCAGCGCAGGAGGGGACAGGGGGCGGTTCAGCACAGATACGCAGTATTTT. This encodes CASSAGGDRGRFSTDTQYF. This chain uses TRBV5-6 with TRBJ2-3; the match to TRBD1 covers 12 bases. J lost 0 bases, V lost 4 bases, and 12 bases had no gene match. The CDR3 contains 19 residues. From germline, CDR1 is SGHDT and CDR2 YYEEEE. Full variable domain (missing parts from reference TRBV5-6 and TRBJ2-3): DAGVTQSPTHLIKTRGQQVTLRCSPKSGHDTVSWYQQALGQGPQFIFQYYEEEERQRGNFPDRFSGHQFPNYSSELNVNALLLGDSALYLCASSAGGDRGRFSTDTQYFGPGTRLTVL.

J is TRBJ2-7 and V is TRBV19; TRBD1 agrees at 8 bases. The CDR3 is made up of 13 amino acids. Unmatched junction bases numbered 5, after V lost 5 bases and J lost 5 bases. Germline V gene data show CDR1 as LNHDA and CDR2 as SQIVND (reference sequence). DNA of the CDR3: TGTGCCAGTAGTCCCAGACAGGGGAACGAGCAGTACTTC. Protein product: CASSPRQGNEQYF.

In regard to this clone: This sample includes further DNA sequences coding for the same CDR3. V is TRBV5-1 and J is TRBJ1-4, with 7 bases that match TRBD1. The CDR3 covers 15 residues. CDR1 is SGHRS and CDR2 is YFSETQ in the germline V gene. J was trimmed by 0 bases and V by 3 bases; bases with no gene match: 2. The CDR3 bases are TGCGCCAGCAGCTCCACAGGGGCAACTAATGAAAAACTGTTTTTT. Amino acid sequence: CASSSTGATNEKLFF.

V is TRBV18 and J is TRBJ2-2, with 7 bases aligning to TRBD1. This CDR3 spans 17 amino acids. Looked up from germline, CDR1 is KGHSH and CDR2 is LQKENI. Trimming at V came to 4 bases and at J to 4 bases, leaving 12 bases not matched to a gene. CDR3 sequence reads: CASSQTGTLAATGELFF. CDR3 coding DNA: TGTGCCAGCTCACAGACAGGGACCCTCGCCGCCACCGGGGAGCTGTTTTTT. The whole variable domain, remainder taken from reference TRBV18 and TRBJ2-2, is NAGVMQNPRHLVRRRGQEARLRCSPMKGHSHVYWYRQLPEEGLKFMVYLQKENIIDESGMPKERFSAEFPKEGPSILRIQQVVRGDSAAYFCASSQTGTLAATGELFFGEGSRLTVL.

The rearrangement joins TRBV5-8 to TRBJ1-5, with 7 bases that match TRBD1. There are 18 residues in the CDR3. V dropped 0 bases and J dropped 0; count of bases not matched to a gene: 9. Germline V CDR1 and CDR2: SGHTS, YDEGEE. The CDR3 DNA is TGTGCCAGCAGCTTGGAGGGACAGTCCTACGATAGCAATCAGCCCCAGCATTTT. This gives the protein CASSLEGQSYDSNQPQHF.

The genes are TRBV28 and TRBJ2-7; 9 nucleotides match TRBD1. The ends lost 2 bases at V and 2 bases at J; junction bases unmatched: 4. The length of the CDR3 is 15 residues. Germline values: CDR1 MDHEN, CDR2 SYDVKM. This CDR3 reads CASSLDTGGPYEQYF. The CDR3 bases are TGTGCCAGCAGTTTAGACACAGGGGGCCCCTACGAGCAGTACTTC.